What follows describes a single TCR beta chain. The data originate from a study of blood T cell repertoires in COVID-19. Profiling relied on immunoSEQ multiplex PCR, and the TCRdb table lists in-frame clones only, not all of them. Of 150,000 to 200,000 clones in the sample, around 81% were seen once. V was clipped by 1 base and J by 7 bases, with 14 bases between them. Germline CDR1 LGHDT, CDR2 YNNKEL (reference sequence). The CDR3 has 15 residues. Sequencing was done on a sample of peripheral blood. The chain employs TRBV3-1 (or the pseudogene TRBV3-2) and TRBJ2-1; D not resolved. This clonotype was sampled from a woman between 35 and 50 years old with COVID-19, enrolled during active disease. In nucleotides, the CDR3 is TGTGCCAGCAGCCAAGGGCGGTTTACGTGGAATGAGCAGTTCTTC. Its protein product is CASSQGRFTWNEQFF.